This passage covers 6 T cell receptor beta chains from one sample sequenced in a study of early T cells in non-severe SARS-CoV-2 infection. TCRdb processed the 5' RACE reads anew with MiXCR; each CDR3 protein has one entry. This sample has about 80,000 distinct CDR3 sequences, with more than 13% found just once. The source material was whole blood. Receptor source: an adult who was a healthcare worker with PCR-confirmed SARS-CoV-2 infection or an uninfected control (not recorded which).

Ten or more counts support this clonotype. The chain links TRBV20-1 to TRBJ1-6; a possible D gene is TRBD1 (6 bases). Germline V gene lookup returns CDR1 DFQATT and CDR2 SNEGSKA (reference sequence). The V end was cut by 1 base, the J end by 7 bases, with 14 bases between. The CDR3 sequence is 15 residues long. CDR3 coding DNA: TGCAGTGCTAGAGCTATAGGACAGTTGAATTCACCCCTCCACTTT. Translation gives CSARAIGQLNSPLHF.

The rearrangement joins TRBV28 to TRBJ2-7, with D possibly matching TRBD2 (5 bases). CDR3 length equals 14 residues. CDR1 is MDHEN and CDR2 is SYDVKM in the germline V gene. Trimming removed 7 bases from V and 2 bases from J, with 15 bases in between. CDR3 nucleotides: TGTGCCAGCAACCCGGTCGGGATAACCTACGAGCAGTACTTC. Translation gives CASNPVGITYEQYF.

This chain links TRBV6-6 with TRBJ2-7; no firm D call. Germline V gene data show CDR1 as MNHNY and CDR2 as SVGAGI (reference sequence). Trimming shortened V by 2 bases and J by 5 bases, and 13 bases separated the two germline ends. CDR3 length: 14 residues. The CDR3 protein is CASSYPRPSDEQYF. CDR3 bases: TGTGCCAGCAGTTACCCTCGGCCTAGTGACGAGCAGTACTTC.

The chain links TRBV29-1 to TRBJ2-2; 8 bases are shared with TRBD2. Germline V gene data show CDR1 as SQVTM and CDR2 as ANQGSEA. The CDR3 runs 13 residues. J was trimmed by 5 bases and V by 7 bases; bases with no gene match: 6. CDR3 amino acids: CSAGAGATGELFF. Written as DNA, the CDR3 is TGCAGCGCAGGAGCGGGGGCGACCGGGGAGCTGTTTTTT.

The chain links TRBV9 to TRBJ2-1; the D gene could be TRBD1 or TRBD2 (5 bases each). The CDR3 contains 15 residues. Trimming left V 6 bases short and J 3 bases short, with 16 bases between. Looked up from germline, CDR1 is SGDLS and CDR2 is YYNGEE. CDR3 sequence: CASNTLGVDYNEQFF. The CDR3 DNA reads as TGTGCCAGCAATACACTAGGGGTTGACTACAATGAGCAGTTCTTC.

This clonotype was seen at least ten times. This sequence joins TRBV11-3 and TRBJ1-1; D is ambiguous. V lost 3 bases and J 1 base, leaving 6 bases between the germline ends. The CDR3 covers 13 residues. The V gene's germline CDR1 is SGHNT and CDR2 YENEEA. DNA for the CDR3: TGTGCCAGCAGCTTTACACCGAACACTGAAGCTTTCTTT. Translated: CASSFTPNTEAFF.